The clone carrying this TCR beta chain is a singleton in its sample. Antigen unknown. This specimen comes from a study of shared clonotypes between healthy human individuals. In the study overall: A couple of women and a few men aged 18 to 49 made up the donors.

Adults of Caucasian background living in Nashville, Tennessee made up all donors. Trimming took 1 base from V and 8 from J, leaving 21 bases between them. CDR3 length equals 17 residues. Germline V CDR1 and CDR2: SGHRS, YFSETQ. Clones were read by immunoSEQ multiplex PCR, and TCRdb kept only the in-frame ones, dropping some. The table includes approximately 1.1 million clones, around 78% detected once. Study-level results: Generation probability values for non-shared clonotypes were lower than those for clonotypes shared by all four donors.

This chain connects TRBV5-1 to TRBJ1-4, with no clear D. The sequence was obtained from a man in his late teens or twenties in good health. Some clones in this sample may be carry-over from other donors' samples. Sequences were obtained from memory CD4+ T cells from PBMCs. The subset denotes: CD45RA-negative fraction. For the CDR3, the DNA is TGCGCCAGCAGCTTGTCCAGGTCTTCTGGCTTAGGGGAAAAACTGTTTTTT. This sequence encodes CASSLSRSSGLGEKLFF. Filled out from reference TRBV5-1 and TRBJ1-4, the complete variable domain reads KAGVTQTPRYLIKTRGQQVTLSCSPISGHRSVSWYQQTPGQGLQFLFEYFSETQRNKGNFPGRFSGRQFSNSRSEMNVSTLELGDSALYLCASSLSRSSGLGEKLFFGSGTQLSVL.